This T cell receptor (beta chain) was sequenced in a study of cytomegalovirus exposure and HLA in healthy donors. Findings of the study overall: Later analysis reportedly placed an Asian-associated ancestry cluster below the approximately 730-donor mean in N-insertions. Later work showed greater clonal expansion in HLA-associated TCR beta chains than in equally common others. Follow-up analysis found HLA locus-dependent TCR association rates, highest for DRB1 and lowest for HLA-C.

60 Vbeta and 13 Jbeta primers were used in PCR. TCRdb's copy holds only in-frame clones and misses some; the assay was immunoSEQ multiplex PCR. The sample records 160,000 or so clones, roughly four fifths being singletons. A note on this clone: Its antigen is unidentified.

This receptor was taken from a man in his forties or fifties in good health and CMV-seronegative. Specimen: PBMCs.

The CDR3 DNA follows: TGCGCCAGCAGTGATCTCCGGGACAGGGGGGTCGGTGAGCAGTTCTTC. Residues: CASSDLRDRGVGEQFF. V gene TRBV10-1 combines with J gene TRBJ2-1, with 11 bases aligning to TRBD1. This CDR3 is 16 amino acids long. Trimming removed 3 bases from V and 9 bases from J; junction bases left unmatched: 10. Per germline, CDR1 WNHNN and CDR2 SYGVQD (reference sequence).